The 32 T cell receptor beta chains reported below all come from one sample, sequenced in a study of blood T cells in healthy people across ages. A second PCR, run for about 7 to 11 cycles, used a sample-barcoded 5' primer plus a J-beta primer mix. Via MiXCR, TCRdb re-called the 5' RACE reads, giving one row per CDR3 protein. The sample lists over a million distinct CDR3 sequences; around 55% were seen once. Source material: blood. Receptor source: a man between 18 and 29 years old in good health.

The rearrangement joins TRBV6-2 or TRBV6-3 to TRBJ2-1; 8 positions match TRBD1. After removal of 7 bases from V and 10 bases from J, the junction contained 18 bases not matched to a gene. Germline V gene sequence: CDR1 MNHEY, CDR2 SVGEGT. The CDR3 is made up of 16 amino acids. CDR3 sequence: CASTDLNSDRAGEQFF. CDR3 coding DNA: TGTGCCAGCACCGACCTGAACTCGGACAGGGCAGGCGAGCAGTTCTTC.

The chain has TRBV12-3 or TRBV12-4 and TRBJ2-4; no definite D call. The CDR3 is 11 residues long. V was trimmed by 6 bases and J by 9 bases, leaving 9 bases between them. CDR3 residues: CASSRQSIQYF. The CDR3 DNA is TGTGCCAGCAGCCGGCAAAGCATTCAGTACTTC.

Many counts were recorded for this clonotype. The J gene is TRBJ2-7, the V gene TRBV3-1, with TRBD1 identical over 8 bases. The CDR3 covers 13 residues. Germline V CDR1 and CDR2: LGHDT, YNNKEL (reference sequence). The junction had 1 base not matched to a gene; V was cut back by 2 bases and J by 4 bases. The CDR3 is CASSQRQGYEQYF. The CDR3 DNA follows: TGTGCCAGCAGCCAACGACAGGGGTACGAGCAGTACTTC.

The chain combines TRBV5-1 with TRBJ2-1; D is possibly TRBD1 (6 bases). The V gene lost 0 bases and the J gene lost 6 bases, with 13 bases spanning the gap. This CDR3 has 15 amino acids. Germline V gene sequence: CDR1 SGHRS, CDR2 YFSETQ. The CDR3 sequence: CASSLDRAGTNEQFF. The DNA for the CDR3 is TGCGCCAGCAGCTTGGACAGGGCAGGTACCAATGAGCAGTTCTTC.

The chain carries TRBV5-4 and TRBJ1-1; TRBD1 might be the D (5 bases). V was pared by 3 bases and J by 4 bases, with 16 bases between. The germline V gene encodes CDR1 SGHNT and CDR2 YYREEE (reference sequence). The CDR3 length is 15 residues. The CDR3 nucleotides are TGTGCCAGCAGCTCCCTGACAGATGGTGGCACTGAAGCTTTCTTT. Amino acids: CASSSLTDGGTEAFF.

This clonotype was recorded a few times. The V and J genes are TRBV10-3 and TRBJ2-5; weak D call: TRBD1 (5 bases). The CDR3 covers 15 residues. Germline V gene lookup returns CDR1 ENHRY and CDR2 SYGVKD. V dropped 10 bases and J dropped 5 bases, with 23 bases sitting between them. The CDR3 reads CATKTDSAGSETQYF. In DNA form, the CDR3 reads TGTGCCACCAAGACAGATTCGGCAGGTTCGGAGACCCAGTACTTC.

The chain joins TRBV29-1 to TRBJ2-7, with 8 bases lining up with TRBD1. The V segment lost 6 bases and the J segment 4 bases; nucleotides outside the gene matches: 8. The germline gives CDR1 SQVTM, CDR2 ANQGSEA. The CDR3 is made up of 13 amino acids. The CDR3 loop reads CSVLQGGLYEQYF. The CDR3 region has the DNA TGCAGCGTGCTACAGGGGGGTCTATACGAGCAGTACTTC.

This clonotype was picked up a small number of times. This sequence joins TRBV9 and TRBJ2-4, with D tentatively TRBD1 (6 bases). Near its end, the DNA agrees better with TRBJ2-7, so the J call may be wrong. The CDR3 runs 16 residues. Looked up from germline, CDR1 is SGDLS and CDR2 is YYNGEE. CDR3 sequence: CASSVGPQQGPYEQYF. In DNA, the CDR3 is TGTGCCAGCAGCGTAGGCCCTCAACAGGGACCCTACGAGCAGTACTTC.

The CDR3 loop is CSASVGLAGIHYEQYF. The CDR3 region has the DNA TGCAGTGCTAGCGTAGGACTAGCGGGAATCCACTACGAGCAGTACTTC. The chain is built from TRBV20-1 and TRBJ2-4, with 12 nucleotides matching TRBD2. The J call may not be correct, given that the DNA end is closer to TRBJ2-7. Germline values: CDR1 DFQATT, CDR2 SNEGSKA (reference sequence). CDR3 length: 16 amino acids.

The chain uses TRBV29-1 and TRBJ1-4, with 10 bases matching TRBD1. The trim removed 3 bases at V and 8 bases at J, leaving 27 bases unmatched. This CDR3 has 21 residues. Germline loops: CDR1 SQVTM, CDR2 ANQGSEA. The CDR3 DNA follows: TGCAGCGTTGAGGGACAGGGGTCTTCATGGTTCCCTTCCGGCAAGGAGGAAAAACTGTTTTTT. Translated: CSVEGQGSSWFPSGKEEKLFF.

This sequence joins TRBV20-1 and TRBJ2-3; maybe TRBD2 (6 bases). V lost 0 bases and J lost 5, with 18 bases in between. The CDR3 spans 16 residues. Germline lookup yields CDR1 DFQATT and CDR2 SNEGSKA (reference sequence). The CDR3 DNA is TGCAGTGCTAGAGATGCCCTCCGCGGGGTTGGAGATACGCAGTATTTT. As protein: CSARDALRGVGDTQYF.

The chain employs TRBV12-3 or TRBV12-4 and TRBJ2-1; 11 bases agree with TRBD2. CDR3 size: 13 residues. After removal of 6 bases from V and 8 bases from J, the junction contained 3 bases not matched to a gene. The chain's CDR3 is CASRGTSGHEQFF. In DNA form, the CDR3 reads TGTGCCAGCAGGGGGACTAGCGGCCATGAGCAGTTCTTC.

The CDR3 DNA is TGTGCCAGCAGTTTATCCTGGGCTAGGAAAAACAATGAGCAGTTCTTC. Protein sequence: CASSLSWARKNNEQFF. The chain uses TRBV28 and TRBJ2-1; D ambiguous. V gave up 1 base and J gave up 5 bases, with 15 bases separating them. The CDR3 totals 16 residues. The germline CDR1 and CDR2 sequences are MDHEN and SYDVKM. Drawing the rest from reference TRBV28 and TRBJ2-1, the complete variable domain is DVKVTQSSRYLVKRTGEKVFLECVQDMDHENMFWYRQDPGLGLRLIYFSYDVKMKEKGDIPEGYSVSREKKERFSLILESASTNQTSMYLCASSLSWARKNNEQFFGPGTRLTVL.

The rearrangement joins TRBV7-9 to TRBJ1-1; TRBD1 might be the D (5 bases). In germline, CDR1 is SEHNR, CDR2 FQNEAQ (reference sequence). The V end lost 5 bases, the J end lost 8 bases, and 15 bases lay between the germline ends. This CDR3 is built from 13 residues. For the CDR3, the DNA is TGTGCCAGCAGCCTAGGGGCAGCGCGGGAAGCTTTCTTT. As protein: CASSLGAAREAFF.

CDR3 nucleotide sequence: TGTGCCAGCACAACCGGGGCGGGGAGCACAGATACGCAGTATTTT. Protein: CASTTGAGSTDTQYF. This chain uses TRBV6-2 or TRBV6-3 with TRBJ2-3, with D possibly TRBD2 on 6 matching bases. Trimming left V 7 bases short and J 0 bases short, with 14 bases between. From germline, CDR1 is MNHEY and CDR2 SVGEGT. The CDR3 has 15 residues.

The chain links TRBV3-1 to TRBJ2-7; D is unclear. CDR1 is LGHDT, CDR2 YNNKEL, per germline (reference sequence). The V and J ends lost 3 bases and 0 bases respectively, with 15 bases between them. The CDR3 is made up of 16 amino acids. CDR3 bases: TGTGCCAGCAGCCAGGCGAAAAGCAGGAGCTCCTACGAGCAGTACTTC. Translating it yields CASSQAKSRSSYEQYF.

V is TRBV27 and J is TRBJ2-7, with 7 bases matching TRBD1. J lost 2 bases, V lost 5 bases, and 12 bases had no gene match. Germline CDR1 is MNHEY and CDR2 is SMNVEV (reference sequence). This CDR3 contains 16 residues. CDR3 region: CASSDGPGQRPYEQYF. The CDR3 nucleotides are TGTGCCAGCAGTGACGGCCCGGGACAGAGACCCTACGAGCAGTACTTC.

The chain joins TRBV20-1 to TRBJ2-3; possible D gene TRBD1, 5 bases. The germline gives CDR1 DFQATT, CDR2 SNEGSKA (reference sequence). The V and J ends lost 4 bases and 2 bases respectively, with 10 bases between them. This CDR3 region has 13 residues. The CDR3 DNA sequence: TGCAGTGCTAAGTCCAGGGCCACAGATACGCAGTATTTT. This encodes CSAKSRATDTQYF.

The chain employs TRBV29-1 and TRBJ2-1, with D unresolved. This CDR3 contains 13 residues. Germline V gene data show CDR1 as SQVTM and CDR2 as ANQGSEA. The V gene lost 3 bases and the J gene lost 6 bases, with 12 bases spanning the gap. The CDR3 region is CSVDLASGNEQFF. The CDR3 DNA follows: TGCAGCGTTGATTTAGCCAGTGGCAATGAGCAGTTCTTC.

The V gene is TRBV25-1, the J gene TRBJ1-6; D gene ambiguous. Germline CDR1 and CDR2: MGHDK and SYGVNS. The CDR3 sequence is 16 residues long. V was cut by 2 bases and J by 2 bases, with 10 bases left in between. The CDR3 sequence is CASSEMGGTYNSPLHF. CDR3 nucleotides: TGTGCCAGCAGTGAAATGGGAGGCACCTATAATTCACCCCTCCACTTT. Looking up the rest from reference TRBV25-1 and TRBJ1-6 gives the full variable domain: EADIYQTPRYLVIGTGKKITLECSQTMGHDKMYWYQQDPGMELHLIHYSYGVNSTEKGDLSSESTVSRIRTEHFPLTLESARPSHTSQYLCASSEMGGTYNSPLHFGNGTRLTVT.

CDR3 nucleotides: TGCAGTGCTCATCGGGAGAACACCGGGGAGCTGTTTTTT. It specifies CSAHRENTGELFF. The chain combines TRBV20-1 with TRBJ2-2, with D perhaps matching TRBD2 (5 bases). Trimming removed 5 bases at V and 1 base at J, with 8 bases between. This CDR3 spans 13 amino acids. Germline CDR1 DFQATT, CDR2 SNEGSKA (reference sequence).

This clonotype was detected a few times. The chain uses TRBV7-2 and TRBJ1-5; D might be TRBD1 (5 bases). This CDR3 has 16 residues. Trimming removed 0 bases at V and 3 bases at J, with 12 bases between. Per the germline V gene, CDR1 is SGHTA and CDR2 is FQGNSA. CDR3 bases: TGTGCCAGCAGCTTAGCCTCAGGGAGGTACAATCAGCCCCAGCATTTT. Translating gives CASSLASGRYNQPQHF.

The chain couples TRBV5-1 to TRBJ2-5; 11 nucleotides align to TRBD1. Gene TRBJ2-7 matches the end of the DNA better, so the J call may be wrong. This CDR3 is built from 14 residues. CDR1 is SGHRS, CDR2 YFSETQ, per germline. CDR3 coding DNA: TGCGCCAGCAGCAACGGACAGGGGGCTTGCGAGCAGTACTTC. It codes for CASSNGQGACEQYF.

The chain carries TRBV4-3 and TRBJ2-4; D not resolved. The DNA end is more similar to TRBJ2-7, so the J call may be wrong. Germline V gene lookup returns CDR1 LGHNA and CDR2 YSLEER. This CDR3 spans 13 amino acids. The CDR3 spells CASSQVVGDEQYF. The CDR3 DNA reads TGCGCCAGCAGCCAAGTAGTGGGTGACGAGCAGTACTTC.

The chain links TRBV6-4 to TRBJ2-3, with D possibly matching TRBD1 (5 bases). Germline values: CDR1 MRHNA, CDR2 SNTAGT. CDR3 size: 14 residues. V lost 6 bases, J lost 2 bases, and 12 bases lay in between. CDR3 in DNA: TGTGCCAGCAGCCCACAGGCTCACACAGATACGCAGTATTTT. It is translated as CASSPQAHTDTQYF.

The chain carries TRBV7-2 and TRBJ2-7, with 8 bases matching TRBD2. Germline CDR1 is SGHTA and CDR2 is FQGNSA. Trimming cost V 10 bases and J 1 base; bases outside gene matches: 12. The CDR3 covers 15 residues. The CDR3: CANTGGPQYSYEQYF. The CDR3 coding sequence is TGTGCCAACACGGGAGGGCCCCAATATTCCTACGAGCAGTACTTC.

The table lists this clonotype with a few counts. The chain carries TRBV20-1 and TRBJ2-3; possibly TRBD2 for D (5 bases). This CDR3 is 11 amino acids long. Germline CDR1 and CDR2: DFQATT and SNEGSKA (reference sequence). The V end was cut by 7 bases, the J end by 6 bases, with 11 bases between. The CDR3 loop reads CSGKEVDTQYF. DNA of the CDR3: TGCAGTGGGAAGGAGGTGGATACGCAGTATTTT.

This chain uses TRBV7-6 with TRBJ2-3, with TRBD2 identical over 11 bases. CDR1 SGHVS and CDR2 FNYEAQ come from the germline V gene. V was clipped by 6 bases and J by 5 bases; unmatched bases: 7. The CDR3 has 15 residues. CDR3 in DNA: TGTGCCAGCAGGCAAGGACTAGCGGGCGTAGATACGCAGTATTTT. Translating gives CASRQGLAGVDTQYF.

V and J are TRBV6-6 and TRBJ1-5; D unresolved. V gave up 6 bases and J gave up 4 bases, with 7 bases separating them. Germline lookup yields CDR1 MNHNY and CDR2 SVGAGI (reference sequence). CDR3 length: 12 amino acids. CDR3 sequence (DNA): TGTGCCAGCAGGCTACCTAATCAGCCCCAGCATTTT. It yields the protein CASRLPNQPQHF.

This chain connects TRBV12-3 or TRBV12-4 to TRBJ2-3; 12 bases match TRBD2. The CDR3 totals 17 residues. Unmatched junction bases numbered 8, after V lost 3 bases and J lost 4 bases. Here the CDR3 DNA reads TGTGCCAGCAGTTTTAACCTAGCGGGAGGGCAGCCAGATACGCAGTATTTT. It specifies CASSFNLAGGQPDTQYF.

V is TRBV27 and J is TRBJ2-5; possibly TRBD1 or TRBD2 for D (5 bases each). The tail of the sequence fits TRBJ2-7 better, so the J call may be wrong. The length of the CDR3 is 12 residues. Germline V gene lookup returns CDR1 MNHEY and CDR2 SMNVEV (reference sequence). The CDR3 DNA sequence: TGTGCCAGTAGGGACGTCTCGTACGAGCAGTACTTC. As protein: CASRDVSYEQYF.

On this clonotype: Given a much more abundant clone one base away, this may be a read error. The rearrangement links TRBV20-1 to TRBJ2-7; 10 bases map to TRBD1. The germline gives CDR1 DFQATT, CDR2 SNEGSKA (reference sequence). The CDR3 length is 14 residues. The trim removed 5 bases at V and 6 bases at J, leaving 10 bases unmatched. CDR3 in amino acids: CSAPGGTGEVEQYF. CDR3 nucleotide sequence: TGCAGTGCTCCCGGGGGGACAGGGGAGGTCGAGCAGTACTTC.